The clone carrying this T cell receptor beta chain was found many times. What it binds is unknown. These data come from a study of T cells in Graves' hyperthyroidism and ophthalmopathy. Study-wide results and limits: Stable hyperthyroidism was told apart from ophthalmopathy by a model built on 13 V-J features. Researchers found most expanded thyroid clonotypes above 0.001 in blood as well.

RNA transcripts were the template for amplifying TCR beta CDR3 regions. The HTBI primer set was used in a first-round RT-PCR of the TCR CDR3. Each CDR3 protein gets one entry after TCRdb re-called the multiplex PCR reads with MiXCR. Among about 320,000 distinct CDR3 sequences, roughly 15% were seen once, and the ten largest hold approximately 31%. Uncontrolled infection, other autoimmune disease, pregnancy and lactation each barred patients from inclusion. Each diagnosis drew on symptoms, thyroxine, TRAb, thyroid ultrasound and orbital computed tomography findings. The receptor was derived from a young man with Graves' hyperthyroidism. The source material was blood.

CDR3 bases: TGTGCCTGGAGTGTTGGACAGGGCGGTCAGCCCCAGCATTTT. As protein: CAWSVGQGGQPQHF. The gene calls are TRBV30 and TRBJ1-5; TRBD1 matches 8 bases. The germline V gene encodes CDR1 GTSNPN and CDR2 SVGIG (reference sequence). CDR3 length: 14 amino acids. Germline trimming cut 0 bases from V and 6 bases from J; bases unmatched to any gene: 4. The complete variable domain, with remaining parts taken from reference TRBV30 and TRBJ1-5, reads SQTIHQWPATLVQPVGSPLSLECTVEGTSNPNLYWYRQAAGRGLQLLFYSVGIGQISSEVPQNLSASRPQDRQFILSSKKLLLSDSGFYLCAWSVGQGGQPQHFGDGTRLSIL.